Below are 7 T cell receptor beta chains sequenced from a single sample in a study of T cells in tumors after PD-1 blockade. Repertoires were generated with immunoSEQ multiplex PCR, while TCRdb's copy carries only in-frame clones and drops some. The sample has about 34,000 clones; roughly 76% are singletons. This specimen consisted of PBMCs, obtained after anti-PD-1 treatment. The receptors come from a human donor with basal cell carcinoma.

The gene calls are TRBV19 and TRBJ1-3, with 8 nucleotides matching TRBD1. The V and J ends lost 7 bases and 8 bases, in that order; junction bases with no gene match: 1. CDR1 LNHDA and CDR2 SQIVND come from the germline V gene (reference sequence). CDR3 length equals 11 residues. DNA for the CDR3: TGTGCCAGTACGACAGGGGACACCATATATTTT. This gives the protein CASTTGDTIYF.

The chain combines TRBV19 with TRBJ2-2; either TRBD1 or TRBD2 may supply D (5 bases each). V lost 3 bases and J 5 bases, leaving 13 bases between the germline ends. The CDR3 totals 15 residues. Germline CDR1 reads LNHDA; CDR2 reads SQIVND (reference sequence). CDR3 nucleotides: TGTGCCAGTAGTATTTGGGGCGAGGGGACCGGGGAGCTGTTTTTT. Translated: CASSIWGEGTGELFF.

This rearrangement joins TRBV7-2 to TRBJ2-7; maybe TRBD2 (5 bases). The CDR3 is 13 amino acids. Germline assignment: CDR1 SGHTA and CDR2 FQGNSA. Trimming stripped 1 base from V and 6 bases from J, with 10 bases between. CDR3 nucleotides: TGTGCCAGCAGCTTAGTATGGACTCGCGAGCAGTACTTC. Translation: CASSLVWTREQYF.

This chain uses TRBV5-8 with TRBJ1-1; TRBD1 is a possible D gene (5 bases). V shed 1 base and J shed 3 bases, with 19 bases lying between them. The CDR3 is 17 residues long. CDR1 SGHTS and CDR2 YDEGEE come from the germline V gene. The CDR3 loop is CASSLWGTLKGYTEAFF. The CDR3 DNA follows: TGTGCCAGCAGCTTGTGGGGGACCTTGAAGGGATACACTGAAGCTTTCTTT. The full variable domain, completed using reference TRBV5-8 and TRBJ1-1, is EAGVTQSPTHLIKTRGQQATLRCSPISGHTSVYWYQQALGLGLQFLLWYDEGEERNRGNFPPRFSGRQFPNYSSELNVNALELEDSALYLCASSLWGTLKGYTEAFFGQGTRLTVV.

The genes are TRBV7-2 and TRBJ2-7; 8 positions match TRBD1. Germline-derived CDR1 and CDR2 are SGHTA and FQGNSA. The trim removed 7 bases at V and 5 bases at J, leaving 16 bases unmatched. CDR3 length: 16 residues. CDR3 DNA sequence: TGTGCCAGCACCCTGGGGGGCAGGGGGCGCAGGAACGAGCAGTACTTC. Translation gives CASTLGGRGRRNEQYF.

The rearrangement links TRBV15 to TRBJ1-3, with TRBD1 matching over 11 bases. The V and J ends lost 3 bases and 4 bases, in that order; junction bases with no gene match: 5. The CDR3 extends over 16 amino acids. Germline V lookup: CDR1 LNHNV, CDR2 YYDKDF (reference sequence). Here the CDR3 reads CATSRDRGPDGNTIYF. The CDR3 DNA reads as TGTGCCACCAGCAGGGACAGGGGGCCGGACGGAAACACCATATATTTT.

This clone was detected many times. V usage is TRBV11-3 and J usage is TRBJ1-2; 9 bases match TRBD1. V gave up 5 bases and J gave up 6 bases; unmatched junction bases: 16. CDR3 length equals 17 residues. CDR1 is SGHNT, CDR2 YENEEA, per germline. The CDR3 DNA reads TGTGCCAGCAGCCCTTCCTCTTTGACAGGGGGTCCCCATGGCTACACCTTC. Translating it yields CASSPSSLTGGPHGYTF.